The 13 T cell receptor beta chains below come from one sample, sequenced in a study of early T cells in non-severe SARS-CoV-2 infection. TCRdb independently ran MiXCR on the 5' RACE reads; one entry per CDR3 protein. This sample has tens of thousands of distinct CDR3 sequences; about 12% occur once, and the top ten carry approximately 7%. Material: whole blood. The receptor source for this set is an adult who was a healthcare worker with PCR-confirmed SARS-CoV-2 infection or an uninfected control (not recorded which).

The chain uses TRBV18 and TRBJ2-7; D tentatively reads TRBD1 or TRBD2 (5 bases each). Germline V gene sequence: CDR1 KGHSH, CDR2 LQKENI. CDR3 length: 15 amino acids. Trimming took 8 bases from V and 4 from J, leaving 21 bases between them. This CDR3 is CASTHSGTPDYEQYF. CDR3 DNA sequence: TGTGCCAGCACCCATAGTGGGACCCCAGATTACGAGCAGTACTTC. The complete variable domain, with remaining parts taken from reference TRBV18 and TRBJ2-7, reads NAGVMQNPRHLVRRRGQEARLRCSPMKGHSHVYWYRQLPEEGLKFMVYLQKENIIDESGMPKERFSAEFPKEGPSILRIQQVVRGDSAAYFCASTHSGTPDYEQYFGPGTRLTVT.

This clonotype has ten or more counts. The V call is TRBV5-6, the J call TRBJ2-1; D is perhaps TRBD2 (6 bases). V lost 0 bases and J 7 bases, leaving 17 bases between the germline ends. Germline V lookup: CDR1 SGHDT, CDR2 YYEEEE. This CDR3 spans 16 amino acids. CDR3 in DNA: TGTGCCAGCAGCTTGGAGGTAATTAGCGGTAAGAATGAGCAGTTCTTC. This gives the protein CASSLEVISGKNEQFF.

This clonotype appeared a few times. The chain recombines TRBV27 with TRBJ2-5; 10 bases line up with TRBD2. The V gene end was trimmed by 5 bases and the J gene end by 5 bases; junction bases not matched to a gene: 8. CDR1 and CDR2 (germline): MNHEY, SMNVEV (reference sequence). The CDR3 length is 15 residues. CDR3 sequence: CASSPGLAFWETQYF. The CDR3 DNA reads as TGTGCCAGCAGTCCGGGACTAGCGTTTTGGGAGACCCAGTACTTC.

A few counts support this clonotype. CDR3: CASSEPETQYF. DNA for the CDR3: TGTGCCAGCAGTGAACCGGAGACCCAGTACTTC. The rearrangement uses TRBV2 and TRBJ2-5; D is undetermined. Germline V lookup: CDR1 SNHLY, CDR2 FYNNEI. Between the trimmed V and J ends, which lost 2 bases and 5 bases, there was a span of 3 bases. There are 11 residues in the CDR3.

This clonotype was seen many times. The chain employs TRBV7-6 and TRBJ2-7; the match to TRBD2 covers 7 bases. Germline assignment: CDR1 SGHVS and CDR2 FNYEAQ. The CDR3 consists of 12 residues. V shed 4 bases, J shed 5 bases, and the junction held 2 bases outside the gene matches. The CDR3 loop reads CASSSRGDEQYF. The CDR3 DNA reads TGTGCCAGCAGCTCTCGGGGGGACGAGCAGTACTTC.

This rearrangement joins TRBV5-1 to TRBJ2-1; no firm D call. The germline gives CDR1 SGHRS, CDR2 YFSETQ. The germline V and J ends were trimmed by 7 bases and 7 bases, with 15 bases remaining between them. This CDR3 is built from 13 residues. CDR3 residues: CASQVGTVNEQFF. In DNA form, the CDR3 reads TGCGCCAGCCAGGTGGGCACCGTAAATGAGCAGTTCTTC.

This clonotype turned up a few times. This chain uses TRBV18 with TRBJ1-1; possible D gene TRBD1, 5 bases. Germline values: CDR1 KGHSH, CDR2 LQKENI. The CDR3 is 12 residues long. Trimming took off 2 bases at V and 6 bases at J, with 7 bases between the two ends. The DNA of the CDR3 is TGTGCCAGCTCACCAGGGGGGGCTGAAGCTTTCTTT. Residues: CASSPGGAEAFF.

The J gene is TRBJ2-3, the V gene TRBV4-1, with D perhaps matching TRBD2 (5 bases). Trimming took off 1 base at V and 0 bases at J, with 11 bases between the two ends. Germline V gene lookup returns CDR1 MGHRA and CDR2 YSYEKL. CDR3 length: 16 amino acids. CDR3 in DNA: TGCGCCAGCAGCCAAGGACTATACTCTAGCACAGATACGCAGTATTTT. It yields the protein CASSQGLYSSTDTQYF.

This clonotype was seen a few times. This chain's CDR3 is CASSLVGGRETQYF. For the CDR3, the DNA is TGTGCCAGCAGTTTAGTAGGAGGGCGAGAGACCCAGTACTTC. This chain connects TRBV12-3 or TRBV12-4 to TRBJ2-5; D is perhaps TRBD2 (6 bases). V was clipped by 1 base and J by 4 bases, with 10 bases between them. CDR3 length equals 14 residues.

This rearrangement joins TRBV5-1 to TRBJ2-7, with D unresolved. There are 11 residues in the CDR3. CDR1 SGHRS and CDR2 YFSETQ come from the germline V gene. With 2 bases removed from V and 5 bases from J, the gap between germline ends came to 5 bases. The CDR3 sequence: CASSFADEQYF. The CDR3 bases are TGCGCCAGCAGCTTCGCGGACGAGCAGTACTTC.

This chain's CDR3 is CASSFFPGGSYGYTF. CDR3 nucleotide sequence: TGCGCCAGCAGCTTTTTCCCAGGGGGGAGCTATGGCTACACCTTC. The rearrangement uses TRBV5-1 and TRBJ1-2, with 7 bases matching TRBD1. Germline assignment: CDR1 SGHRS and CDR2 YFSETQ. The CDR3 spans 15 residues. V gave up 2 bases and J gave up 4 bases; unmatched junction bases: 8. Full variable domain (rest looked up from reference TRBV5-1 and TRBJ1-2): KAGVTQTPRYLIKTRGQQVTLSCSPISGHRSVSWYQQTPGQGLQFLFEYFSETQRNKGNFPGRFSGRQFSNSRSEMNVSTLELGDSALYLCASSFFPGGSYGYTFGSGTRLTVV.

This clonotype was seen many times. The chain employs TRBV5-1 and TRBJ2-5; no definite D call. The CDR3 length is 14 residues. Trimming took off 5 bases at V and 4 bases at J, with 15 bases between the two ends. Germline V gives CDR1 SGHRS, CDR2 YFSETQ. The CDR3 DNA reads as TGCGCCAGCAGTTTAGGACGGTACTTAGAGACCCAGTACTTC. Its protein product is CASSLGRYLETQYF.

This clonotype was counted many times. The chain couples TRBV18 to TRBJ2-7; 8 bases match TRBD1. The V segment lost 6 bases and the J segment 1 base; nucleotides outside the gene matches: 8. The V gene's germline CDR1 is KGHSH and CDR2 LQKENI. This CDR3 has 15 amino acids. The CDR3 protein is CASSLAGGGSYEQYF. The CDR3 DNA reads as TGTGCCAGCTCCCTTGCAGGGGGCGGTTCCTACGAGCAGTACTTC.